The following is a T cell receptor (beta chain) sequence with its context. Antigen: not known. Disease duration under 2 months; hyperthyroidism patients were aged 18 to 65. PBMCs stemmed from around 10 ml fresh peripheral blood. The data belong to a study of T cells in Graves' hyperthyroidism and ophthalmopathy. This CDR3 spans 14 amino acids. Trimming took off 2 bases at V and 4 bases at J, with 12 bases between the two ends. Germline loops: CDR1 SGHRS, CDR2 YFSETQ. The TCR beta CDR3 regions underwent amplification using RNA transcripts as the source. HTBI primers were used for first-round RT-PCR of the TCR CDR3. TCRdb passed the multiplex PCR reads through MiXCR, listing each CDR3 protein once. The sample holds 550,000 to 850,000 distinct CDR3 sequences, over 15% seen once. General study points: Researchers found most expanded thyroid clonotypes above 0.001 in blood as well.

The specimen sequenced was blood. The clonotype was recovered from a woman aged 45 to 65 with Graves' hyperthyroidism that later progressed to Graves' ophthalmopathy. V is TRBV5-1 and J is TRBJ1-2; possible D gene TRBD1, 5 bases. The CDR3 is CASSLGDGSYGYTF. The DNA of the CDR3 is TGCGCCAGCAGCTTAGGGGACGGGTCCTATGGCTACACCTTC.